This TCR beta chain was found in a study of T cells after posttransplantation cyclophosphamide (dated by TCRdb to the mid-2010s). For the study in its entirety: T cell repertoire reconstitution was tracked by TRB sequencing after myeloablative bone marrow transplantation in which posttransplantation cyclophosphamide was used as GVHD prophylaxis. Samples from roughly 35 PTCy-treated patients, along with samples from about 16 of their related bone marrow donors, underwent antigen receptor sequencing. Because TRA and TRB clonality were tightly correlated in 9 samples, subsequent TCR analyses were focused on TRB only. Blood from all 30 or so PTCy patients with 1-year posttransplant specimens was subjected to TRB sequencing. Public TRB sequences were searched against a database of over 3,000 sequences associated with responses to pathogens, tumor antigens, self-antigens and alloantigens. In 3 patients, up to about 3 additional blood samples taken between 2 and 5.2 years after transplant also underwent TRB sequencing, as did pretransplant blood from several patients.

Turning to this clone: Which antigen it targets is not known. Base-call qualities are not available, and no considerably larger clone is one nucleotide away.

The CDR3 runs 17 residues from the cysteine to the phenylalanine. CDR3 DNA is the only sequence kept; it has 51 bases, read in frame from the first base. Genomic DNA was used for TRB sequencing, which was performed with the immunoSEQ assay at survey resolution or with the hsTCRB kit. Concerning the study's data processing: The immunoSEQ software handled initial read processing, and the LymphoSeq R package was used for repertoire analyses. Clonality was calculated as 1 minus normalized Shannon entropy, and the Gini coefficient was also calculated for each TRB dataset. Phenotypes of unsorted samples were inferred by mapping TRB sequences from sorted subsets of the recipient or donor onto the same recipient's unsorted samples. Entries here come from immuneACCESS through TCRdb and include only in-frame sequences with V and J called. Some clones fail to appear in such tables; in the studies checked, an unresolved V gene covers under half of the shortfall, and the cause of the remainder is unknown. From that table come the V and J calls and clone size; the DNA was used to work out D and trimming. Present in this sample are 30,000 or so clones, around 90% of which were seen just once. The ten largest clones capture approximately 15% of the sample.

Results the study describes overall, beyond this receptor: At 1-2 months, donor-recipient similarity was low but rose over the first year, and the later blood repertoires were often dominated by donor CD8+ memory clones. The TRB repertoires of T cells infiltrating skin or the GI tract showed only limited overlap with the TRB repertoires found in blood. Across 35 to 45 patients, TRB clonality was highly associated with recipient CMV seropositivity and CMV reactivation, and diversity in PTCy patients was similar to diversity in CNI/methotrexate controls.

PTCy-treated patients were drawn from a prospective multi-institutional clinical trial. Mononuclear cells from peripheral blood and bone marrow were separated by Ficoll-Hypaque density centrifugation and then cryopreserved. Source material: PBMCs. The V gene is TRBV21-1 and the J gene is TRBJ1-5; the D call in the table, TRBD1, was not verified against the DNA. TRBV21-1 is noted as a pseudogene. The sequence came from a woman between 40 and 50 years old with a blood cancer, CMV-positive, and with a related stem cell donor. The CDR3 reads CASSPPRGQGLRQPQHF. The sequence in DNA is TGTGCCAGCAGCCCCCCGAGGGGACAGGGACTGCGACAGCCCCAGCATTTT.